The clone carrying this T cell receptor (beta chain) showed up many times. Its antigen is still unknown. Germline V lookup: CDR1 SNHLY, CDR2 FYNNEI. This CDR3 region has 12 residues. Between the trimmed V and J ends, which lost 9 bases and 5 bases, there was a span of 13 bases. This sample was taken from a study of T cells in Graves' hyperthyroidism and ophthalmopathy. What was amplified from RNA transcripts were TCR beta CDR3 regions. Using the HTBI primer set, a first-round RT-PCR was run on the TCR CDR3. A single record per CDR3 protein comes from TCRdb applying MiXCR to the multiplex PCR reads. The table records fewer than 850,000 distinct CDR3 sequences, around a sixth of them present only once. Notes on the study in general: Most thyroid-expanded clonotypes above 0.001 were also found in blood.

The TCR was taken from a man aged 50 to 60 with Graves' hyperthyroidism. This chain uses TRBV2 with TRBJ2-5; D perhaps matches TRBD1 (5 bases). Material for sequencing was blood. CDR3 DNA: TGTGCCAGACAGGCGGTCGGCGAGACCCAGTACTTC. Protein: CARQAVGETQYF.